Shown below are 24 T cell receptor beta chains from a single sample sequenced in a study of blood T cells in healthy people across ages. The second PCR ran roughly 6 to 11 cycles with a sample-barcoded 5' primer and J-beta primers. TCRdb redid the calling of the 5' RACE reads with MiXCR, one entry per CDR3 protein. The data contain 800,000 to 950,000 distinct CDR3 sequences, around 34% of them seen just once; the ten biggest clones take up approximately 12%. The sequenced sample was blood. The receptors shown here come from a man aged 18 to 30 in good health.

The chain uses TRBV28 and TRBJ2-3; D is unclear. Germline V lookup: CDR1 MDHEN, CDR2 SYDVKM. The CDR3 has 15 amino acids. V lost 8 bases and J lost 1, with 16 bases in between. CDR3 sequence reads: CASRAGSSGTDTQYF. In DNA form, the CDR3 reads TGTGCCAGCCGGGCCGGAAGCTCCGGCACAGATACGCAGTATTTT.

The gene calls are TRBV6-6 and TRBJ2-7; no firm D call. Between the trimmed V and J ends, which lost 0 bases and 3 bases, there was a span of 15 bases. CDR3 length: 16 residues. Germline V gives CDR1 MNHNY, CDR2 SVGAGI (reference sequence). Here the CDR3 DNA reads TGTGCCAGCAGTTACTCGATATGGCAGAAAGGCTACGAGCAGTACTTC. Amino acid sequence: CASSYSIWQKGYEQYF.

With regard to this clonotype: With a much larger clone just one base away, this may be a read error. The chain recombines TRBV7-2 with TRBJ2-5, with a possible D match to TRBD1 (5 bases). The length of the CDR3 is 14 residues. Trimming removed 5 bases at V and 0 bases at J, with 10 bases between. CDR1 SGHTA and CDR2 FQGNSA come from the germline V gene. The CDR3 spells CASSVYRNQETQYF. The CDR3 region has the DNA TGTGCCAGCAGCGTATACAGGAACCAAGAGACCCAGTACTTC.

There are a few counts of this clonotype. This chain joins TRBV4-2 and TRBJ1-2, with 8 bases lining up with TRBD1. Looked up from germline, CDR1 is LGHNA and CDR2 is YNFKEQ. The CDR3 is 14 residues long. Trimming removed 4 bases from V and 5 bases from J; junction bases left unmatched: 6. The CDR3 bases are TGTGCCAGCAGCCCCGGACAGGGAAAATATGGCTACACCTTC. Amino acid sequence: CASSPGQGKYGYTF.

The CDR3 is CASSHGGPYNEQFF. For the CDR3, the DNA is TGTGCCAGCAGTCACGGGGGGCCTTACAATGAGCAGTTCTTC. The rearrangement uses TRBV28 and TRBJ2-1; D is possibly TRBD2 (7 bases). This CDR3 comprises 14 residues. The V and J ends lost 5 bases and 4 bases respectively, with 12 bases between them. Germline V CDR1 and CDR2: MDHEN, SYDVKM.

The CDR3: CSGLGAETQYF. CDR3 bases: TGCAGCGGTCTAGGAGCCGAGACCCAGTACTTC. The V gene is TRBV29-1, the J gene TRBJ2-5; no clear D gene. V was pared by 7 bases and J by 5 bases, with 11 bases between. In germline, CDR1 is SQVTM, CDR2 ANQGSEA. The CDR3 covers 11 residues.

The chain combines TRBV9 with TRBJ1-2, with 10 bases that match TRBD1. Per germline, CDR1 SGDLS and CDR2 YYNGEE. This CDR3 has 15 residues. V was pared by 3 bases and J by 4 bases, with 6 bases of the junction left unmatched. CDR3 nucleotides: TGTGCCAGCAGCGCCCTGGGACAGGGGAGCTATGGCTACACCTTC. Protein: CASSALGQGSYGYTF.

This clonotype was observed a handful of times. V is TRBV7-3 and J is TRBJ1-1; D gene ambiguous. This CDR3 region has 13 residues. V lost 1 base and J lost 7, with 10 bases in between. Germline values: CDR1 SGHTA, CDR2 FQGTGA. For the CDR3, the DNA is TGTGCCAGCAGCTTAAACCCCGCGGGTGAAGCTTTCTTT. Translating it yields CASSLNPAGEAFF.

This clonotype was picked up many times. The chain combines TRBV28 with TRBJ2-5, with a tentative D call TRBD2 (6 bases). Per the germline V gene, CDR1 is MDHEN and CDR2 is SYDVKM. This CDR3 region has 11 residues. Trimming shortened V by 8 bases and J by 5 bases, and 9 bases separated the two germline ends. DNA of the CDR3: TGTGCCAGCCTGGAGGGCGAGACCCAGTACTTC. Encoded protein: CASLEGETQYF.

This clonotype was detected ten times or more. The J gene is TRBJ2-3, the V gene TRBV27, with a weak D call TRBD2 (6 bases). The CDR3 is 14 amino acids. CDR1 and CDR2 (germline): MNHEY, SMNVEV (reference sequence). Trimming took off 5 bases at V and 4 bases at J, with 13 bases between the two ends. The CDR3, as DNA: TGTGCCAGCAGTCCTCGGGACTTTTCAGATACGCAGTATTTT. Its protein is CASSPRDFSDTQYF.

This clonotype was seen only a few times. The chain links TRBV7-9 to TRBJ1-2, with 12 positions matching TRBD1. CDR1 and CDR2 (germline): SEHNR, FQNEAQ (reference sequence). V shed 0 bases and J 7 bases; nucleotides not matched to a gene: 6. The CDR3 spans 16 residues. CDR3 residues: CASSLATGTGGRGYTF. The DNA for the CDR3 is TGTGCCAGCAGCTTAGCGACCGGGACAGGGGGCCGTGGCTACACCTTC.

The chain uses TRBV20-1 and TRBJ2-3; TRBD2 matches 7 bases. V dropped 5 bases and J dropped 4; count of bases not matched to a gene: 9. The CDR3 spans 14 residues. CDR1 and CDR2 from the germline V gene are DFQATT and SNEGSKA (reference sequence). The CDR3 DNA sequence: TGCAGTGCTGGAGTTGGGGGGGTGGCAGATACGCAGTATTTT. Its translation is CSAGVGGVADTQYF.

This clonotype was picked up a small number of times. The rearrangement joins TRBV20-1 to TRBJ1-6; TRBD1 matches at 7 bases. This CDR3 spans 12 amino acids. Germline loops: CDR1 DFQATT, CDR2 SNEGSKA (reference sequence). The J segment lost 9 bases and the V segment lost 5 bases, leaving 4 bases of the junction unmatched. As DNA, the CDR3 is TGCAGTGCTTGGGACAGCGGTTCACCCCTCCACTTT. Its protein product is CSAWDSGSPLHF.

This clonotype was counted once. Possible read error: a much larger clone is one base away. V is TRBV2 and J is TRBJ2-1; D unclear. Deletions cut 3 bases from V and 6 bases from J, with 9 bases between. This CDR3 is 13 amino acids long. CDR1 and CDR2 (germline): SNHLY, FYNNEI. CDR3 residues: CASSEGLSNEQFF. CDR3 coding DNA: TGTGCCAGCAGTGAGGGTCTGAGCAATGAGCAGTTCTTC.

A few counts support this clonotype. The gene calls are TRBV7-8 and TRBJ2-5; possibly TRBD1 for D (6 bases). Deletions cut 5 bases from V and 11 bases from J, with 27 bases between. The CDR3 is made up of 16 amino acids. Germline loops: CDR1 SGHVS, CDR2 FQNEAQ. Here the CDR3 reads CASSRFRRGQFNEQYF. The CDR3 region has the DNA TGTGCCAGCAGCCGGTTCAGACGAGGACAGTTCAATGAGCAGTACTTC.

This clonotype was observed a handful of times. This chain uses TRBV20-1 with TRBJ1-6; D might be TRBD1 (5 bases). The germline V gene has CDR1 DFQATT and CDR2 SNEGSKA (reference sequence). The CDR3 consists of 14 residues. V dropped 3 bases and J dropped 9 bases, with 15 bases sitting between them. CDR3 in DNA: TGCAGTGCTAGTCGCAGGGCAAAAGGTTCACCCCTCCACTTT. Residues: CSASRRAKGSPLHF.

J is TRBJ2-5 and V is TRBV3-1, with 11 bases identical to TRBD2. This CDR3 has 15 amino acids. Germline V gene lookup returns CDR1 LGHDT and CDR2 YNNKEL (reference sequence). After removal of 3 bases from V and 11 bases from J, the junction contained 11 bases not matched to a gene. CDR3: CASSHLAGGMNEQYF. CDR3 bases: TGTGCCAGCAGCCACCTAGCGGGGGGTATGAATGAGCAGTACTTC.

This clonotype was seen once. V usage is TRBV20-1 and J usage is TRBJ1-5; D gene unclear. The V end lost 3 bases, the J end lost 4 bases, and 4 bases lay between the germline ends. This CDR3 spans 11 amino acids. Germline loops: CDR1 DFQATT, CDR2 SNEGSKA (reference sequence). The CDR3 is CSASQNQPQHF. The DNA of the CDR3 is TGCAGTGCTAGCCAAAATCAGCCCCAGCATTTT.

This clonotype was seen more than once but under ten times. A much larger clonotype is one base distant, so this may be a read error. This chain joins TRBV7-8 and TRBJ2-5; D is undetermined. Germline V gene data show CDR1 as SGHVS and CDR2 as FQNEAQ. There are 14 residues in the CDR3. CDR3 region: CAGSLIDYQETQYF. For the CDR3, the DNA is TGTGCCGGCAGCTTGATTGACTACCAAGAGACCCAGTACTTC.

For this clonotype: This could be a read error, since a much larger clone is one nucleotide away. V usage is TRBV20-1 and J usage is TRBJ1-2; 8 positions agree with TRBD1. The CDR3 covers 13 residues. Germline CDR1 and CDR2: DFQATT and SNEGSKA (reference sequence). This chain's CDR3 is CSARDPGGYDYTF. The CDR3 DNA reads TGCAGTGCTAGAGATCCAGGGGGCTATGACTACACCTTC.

This clonotype showed up just a few times. V usage is TRBV20-1 and J usage is TRBJ2-7, with TRBD2 identical over 9 bases. The CDR3 length is 15 residues. The V gene's germline CDR1 is DFQATT and CDR2 SNEGSKA (reference sequence). With 1 base clipped from V and 3 bases from J, the junction kept 7 bases outside the gene matches. CDR3: CSARVTWRGGYEQYF. CDR3 bases: TGCAGTGCTAGAGTAACATGGCGGGGGGGCTACGAGCAGTACTTC.

The CDR3 sequence is CASSQGTYTRETQYF. DNA for the CDR3: TGTGCCAGTAGTCAAGGGACCTATACCCGAGAGACCCAGTACTTC. The chain is built from TRBV28 and TRBJ2-4, with D tentatively TRBD1 or TRBD2 (5 bases each). The assigned J gene may be wrong: the sequence end matches TRBJ2-5 better. The CDR3 covers 15 residues. Germline lookup yields CDR1 MDHEN and CDR2 SYDVKM.

Worth noting for this clonotype: It may be a read error: a sequence one base away is much more abundant. This chain joins TRBV4-1 and TRBJ2-3, with TRBD2 identical over 7 bases. This CDR3 spans 16 amino acids. Looked up from germline, CDR1 is MGHRA and CDR2 is YSYEKL. The CDR3 nucleotides are TGCGCCAACAGCCAGCCTACTAGCGATCCGACAGATACGCAGTATTTT. Its protein product is CANSQPTSDPTDTQYF.

This sequence joins TRBV7-9 and TRBJ1-4; D might be TRBD1 (5 bases). Germline CDR1 is SEHNR and CDR2 is FQNEAQ (reference sequence). V lost 2 bases and J 7 bases, leaving 11 bases between the germline ends. This CDR3 contains 14 residues. The CDR3 sequence: CASSLIGTSEKLFF. CDR3 bases: TGTGCCAGCAGCTTAATTGGGACGAGTGAAAAACTGTTTTTT.